These 6 T cell receptor beta chains share one sample of origin, sequenced in a study of cytomegalovirus exposure and HLA in healthy donors. Primers for the PCR totalled 60 Vbeta and 13 Jbeta. TCRdb keeps only in-frame clones here, not all; method: immunoSEQ multiplex PCR. Found here are some 130,000 clones, 79% of them singletons; the top ten hold 6.5%. Sequenced input: PBMCs. These TCRs come from a man aged 35-49 years in good health and CMV-seropositive.

The CDR3 protein is CASSLIDRASGNTIYF. Here the CDR3 DNA reads TGTGCCAGCAGCTTAATCGACAGGGCCTCTGGAAACACCATATATTTT. This chain connects TRBV7-8 to TRBJ1-3; 7 bases line up with TRBD1. Looked up from germline, CDR1 is SGHVS and CDR2 is FQNEAQ. Trimming cost V 2 bases and J 0 bases; bases outside gene matches: 4. The CDR3 is 16 amino acids.

The chain carries TRBV28 and TRBJ2-7; 8 bases map to TRBD2. Germline V gene data show CDR1 as MDHEN and CDR2 as SYDVKM. J lost 9 bases, V lost 8 bases, and 15 bases had no gene match. CDR3 length: 14 amino acids. In nucleotides, the CDR3 is TGTGCCAGCGGACCGGCGGGAGGTCCCGCGGGGCAGTACTTC. Its protein is CASGPAGGPAGQYF.

V gene TRBV29-1 combines with J gene TRBJ1-1, with D tentatively TRBD1 (5 bases). Trimming left V 6 bases short and J 5 bases short, with 16 bases between. CDR1 is SQVTM and CDR2 is ANQGSEA in the germline V gene. The CDR3 is 13 amino acids. CDR3 bases: TGCAGCGTCGCCCCCTCCCGACAGACTGAAGCTTTCTTT. Translated, it gives CSVAPSRQTEAFF.

The chain joins TRBV5-1 to TRBJ2-1, with D perhaps matching TRBD2 (6 bases). The V end lost 2 bases, the J end lost 5 bases, and 8 bases lay between the germline ends. The CDR3 runs to 13 residues. Germline CDR1 reads SGHRS; CDR2 reads YFSETQ. The CDR3 sequence: CASSFGGDNEQFF. The DNA of the CDR3 is TGCGCCAGCAGCTTCGGAGGGGACAATGAGCAGTTCTTC.

This clone was observed a few times. The V gene is TRBV28, the J gene TRBJ1-4; no firm D call. Trimming shortened V by 9 bases and J by 2 bases, and 7 bases separated the two germline ends. The CDR3 runs to 12 residues. Germline lookup yields CDR1 MDHEN and CDR2 SYDVKM. CDR3 sequence (DNA): TGTGCCAGTCTAGCCACTAATGAAAAACTGTTTTTT. Translating it yields CASLATNEKLFF.

This clone has only a few counts. The same CDR3 also results from other DNA sequences found in this sample. V gene TRBV6-5 combines with J gene TRBJ2-1; 7 bases fit TRBD1. Germline V gene data show CDR1 as MNHEY and CDR2 as SVGAGI. CDR3 length equals 16 residues. V lost 0 bases and J lost 2; bases outside the gene matches: 4. Here the CDR3 reads CASSYSNRGPYNEQFF. The CDR3 DNA sequence: TGTGCCAGCAGTTACTCGAACAGGGGTCCCTACAATGAGCAGTTCTTC.